Sequencing of this TCR beta chain was carried out in a study of regulatory T cells in long-lasting Graves disease. Germline V lookup: CDR1 MDHEN, CDR2 SYDVKM. V shed 8 bases and J shed 0 bases, with 5 bases lying between them. The CDR3 extends over 12 amino acids. The time point: newly diagnosed GD, antithyroid drugs for less than 3 months. Researchers made the TCR library from RNA that was extracted from PBMCs. Through Arm-PCR of CDR3 regions and iRepertoire HTBI primers, TCR beta libraries were built. TCRdb used MiXCR to reprocess the multiplex PCR reads, holding one entry per CDR3 protein. This sample has 200,000 to 250,000 distinct CDR3 sequences, with roughly 19% found just once. These data are also associated with another study on T cells in Graves' hyperthyroidism and ophthalmopathy.

J is TRBJ1-5 and V is TRBV28, with D possibly being TRBD1 (5 bases). Sequencing used peripheral blood mononuclear cells (PBMCs), obtained at new diagnosis, from a patient treated with antithyroid drugs. The receptor was isolated from a woman in her twenties or thirties with Graves disease. CDR3 nucleotide sequence: TGTGCCAGCGGACATAGCAATCAGCCCCAGCATTTT. Translated, it gives CASGHSNQPQHF.